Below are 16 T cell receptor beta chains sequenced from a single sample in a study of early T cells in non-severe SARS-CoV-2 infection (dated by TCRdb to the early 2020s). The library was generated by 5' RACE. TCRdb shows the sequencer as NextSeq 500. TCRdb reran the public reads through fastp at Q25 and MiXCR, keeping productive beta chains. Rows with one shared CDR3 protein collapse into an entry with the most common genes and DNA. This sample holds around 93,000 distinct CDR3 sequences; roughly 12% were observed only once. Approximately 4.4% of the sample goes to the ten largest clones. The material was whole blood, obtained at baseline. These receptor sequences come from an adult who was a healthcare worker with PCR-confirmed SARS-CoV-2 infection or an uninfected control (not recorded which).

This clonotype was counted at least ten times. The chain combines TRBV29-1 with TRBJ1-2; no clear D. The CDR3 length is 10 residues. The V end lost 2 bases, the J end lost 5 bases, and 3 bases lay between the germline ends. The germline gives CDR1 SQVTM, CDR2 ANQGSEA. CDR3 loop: CSVETYGYTF. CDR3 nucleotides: TGCAGCGTTGAAACTTATGGCTACACCTTC.

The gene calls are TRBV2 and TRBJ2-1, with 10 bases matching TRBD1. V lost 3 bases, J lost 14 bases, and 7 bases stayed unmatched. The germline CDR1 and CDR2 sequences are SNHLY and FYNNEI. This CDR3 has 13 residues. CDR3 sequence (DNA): TGTGCCAGCAGTGATTCTTATGGGACAGGGGAGTTCTTC. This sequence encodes CASSDSYGTGEFF.

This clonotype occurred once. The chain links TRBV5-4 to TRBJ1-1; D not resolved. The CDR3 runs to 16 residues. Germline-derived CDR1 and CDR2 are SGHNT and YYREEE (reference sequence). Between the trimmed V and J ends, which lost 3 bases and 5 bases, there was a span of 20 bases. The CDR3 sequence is CASSSFAREGSTEAFF. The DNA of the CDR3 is TGTGCCAGCAGCTCCTTCGCGCGTGAAGGTTCTACTGAAGCTTTCTTT.

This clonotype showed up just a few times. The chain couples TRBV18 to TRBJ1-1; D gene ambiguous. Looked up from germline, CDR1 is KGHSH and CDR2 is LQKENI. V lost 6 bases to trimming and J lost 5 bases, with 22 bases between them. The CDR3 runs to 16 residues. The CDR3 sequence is CASSRTIADRGTEAFF. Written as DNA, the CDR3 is TGTGCCAGCTCTCGAACTATAGCGGACCGAGGGACTGAAGCTTTCTTT.

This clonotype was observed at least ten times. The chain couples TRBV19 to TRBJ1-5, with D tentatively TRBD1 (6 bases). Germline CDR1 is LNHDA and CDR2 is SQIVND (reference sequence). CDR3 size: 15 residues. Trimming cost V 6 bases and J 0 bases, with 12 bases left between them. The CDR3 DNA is TGTGCCAGTAGACTAGACAGGTATAGCAATCAGCCCCAGCATTTT. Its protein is CASRLDRYSNQPQHF.

The CDR3 spells CASSSLGTGPLSYEQYF. CDR3 DNA sequence: TGCGCCAGCAGCTCACTCGGGACAGGGCCTCTGTCCTACGAGCAGTACTTC. This chain links TRBV5-1 with TRBJ2-7, with 9 bases matching TRBD1. Per germline, CDR1 SGHRS and CDR2 YFSETQ. This CDR3 spans 17 amino acids. V dropped 3 bases and J dropped 1; count of bases not matched to a gene: 11.

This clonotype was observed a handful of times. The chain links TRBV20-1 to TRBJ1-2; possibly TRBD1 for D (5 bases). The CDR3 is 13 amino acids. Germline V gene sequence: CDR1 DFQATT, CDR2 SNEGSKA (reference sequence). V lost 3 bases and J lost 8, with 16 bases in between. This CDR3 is CSASRQGVVGYTF. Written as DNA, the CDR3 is TGCAGTGCTAGTAGGCAGGGCGTAGTCGGCTACACCTTC.

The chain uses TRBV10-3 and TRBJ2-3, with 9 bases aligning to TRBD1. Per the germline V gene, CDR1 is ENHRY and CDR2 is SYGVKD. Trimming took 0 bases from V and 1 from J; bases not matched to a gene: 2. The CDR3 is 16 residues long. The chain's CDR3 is CAISESRTGGTDTQYF. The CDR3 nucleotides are TGTGCCATCAGTGAGTCAAGGACAGGGGGCACAGATACGCAGTATTTT.

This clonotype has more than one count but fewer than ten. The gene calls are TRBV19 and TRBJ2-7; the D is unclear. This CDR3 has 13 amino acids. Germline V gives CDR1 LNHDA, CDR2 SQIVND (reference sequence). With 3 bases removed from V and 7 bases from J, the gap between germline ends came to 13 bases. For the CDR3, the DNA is TGTGCCAGTAGTATCCGCGATGGCAAGGAGCAGTACTTC. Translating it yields CASSIRDGKEQYF.

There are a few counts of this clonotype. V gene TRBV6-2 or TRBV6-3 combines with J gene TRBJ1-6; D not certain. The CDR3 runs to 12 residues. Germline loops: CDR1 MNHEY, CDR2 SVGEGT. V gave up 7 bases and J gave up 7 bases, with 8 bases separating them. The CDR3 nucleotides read TGTGCCAGCACGGACCCCAATTCACCCCTCCACTTT. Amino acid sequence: CASTDPNSPLHF.

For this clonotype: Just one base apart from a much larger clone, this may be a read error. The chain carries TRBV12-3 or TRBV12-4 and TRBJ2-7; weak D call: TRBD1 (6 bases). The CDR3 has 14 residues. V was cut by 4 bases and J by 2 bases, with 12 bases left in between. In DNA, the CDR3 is TGTGCCAGCAGTTCCCGGGACAATACCTACGAGCAGTACTTC. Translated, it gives CASSSRDNTYEQYF.

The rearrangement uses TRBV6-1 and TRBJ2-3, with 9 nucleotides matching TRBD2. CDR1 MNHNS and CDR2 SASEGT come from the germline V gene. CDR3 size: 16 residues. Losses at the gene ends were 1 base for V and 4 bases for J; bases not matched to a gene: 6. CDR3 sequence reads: CASSEGLAGNADTQYF. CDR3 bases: TGTGCCAGCAGTGAAGGTCTAGCGGGGAACGCAGATACGCAGTATTTT.

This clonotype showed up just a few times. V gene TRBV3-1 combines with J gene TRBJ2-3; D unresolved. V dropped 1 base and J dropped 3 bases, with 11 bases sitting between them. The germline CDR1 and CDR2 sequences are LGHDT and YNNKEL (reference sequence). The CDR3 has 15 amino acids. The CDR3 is CASSQVWVETDTQYF. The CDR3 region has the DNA TGTGCCAGCAGCCAAGTCTGGGTGGAGACAGATACGCAGTATTTT.

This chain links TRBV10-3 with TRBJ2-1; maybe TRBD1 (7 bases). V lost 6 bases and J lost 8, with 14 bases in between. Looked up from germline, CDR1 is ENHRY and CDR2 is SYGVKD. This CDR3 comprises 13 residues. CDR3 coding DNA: TGTGCCATCAGCGGCAGGGGGGAGGATGAGCAGTTCTTC. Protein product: CAISGRGEDEQFF.

The CDR3 here is CAISGLAGGRSYEQYF. As DNA, the CDR3 is TGTGCCATCAGTGGACTAGCGGGAGGCCGATCCTACGAGCAGTACTTC. The chain uses TRBV10-3 and TRBJ2-7, with 13 bases that match TRBD2. This CDR3 has 16 residues. Trimming at V came to 4 bases and at J to 1 base, leaving 4 bases not matched to a gene. Germline V lookup: CDR1 ENHRY, CDR2 SYGVKD.

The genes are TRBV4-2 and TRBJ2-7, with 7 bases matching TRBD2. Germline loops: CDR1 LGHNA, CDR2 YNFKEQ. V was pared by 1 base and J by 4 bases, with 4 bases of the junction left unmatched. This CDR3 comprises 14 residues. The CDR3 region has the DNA TGTGCCAGCAGCCAAGGACTAGCTAGATACGAGCAGTACTTC. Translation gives CASSQGLARYEQYF.